This TCR beta chain was sequenced for a study of blood T cells in healthy people across ages. Whole-study findings and limits: What prevented conclusive comparison of naive and antigen-experienced cells was that PBMCs were unsorted.

J lost 3 bases, V lost 0 bases, and 1 base had no gene match. Germline loops: CDR1 DFQATT, CDR2 SNEGSKA (reference sequence). The CDR3 loop spans 15 amino acids. Primers used in a second PCR of roughly 6 to 11 cycles were a sample-barcoded 5' primer and a J-beta primer mix. A template-switch adaptor containing 12 random nucleotides labeled each cDNA molecule. TCRdb used MiXCR to reprocess the 5' RACE reads, holding one entry per CDR3 protein. The sample records around 1,000,000 distinct CDR3 sequences, roughly two fifths being singletons. In regard to this clonotype: Its target is unknown.

The chain employs TRBV20-1 and TRBJ1-6; 8 bases fit TRBD1. Sequencing input: blood. This sequence was found in a man younger than 35 in good health. The CDR3 protein is CSARDDRGYNSPLHF. The CDR3 DNA reads as TGCAGTGCTAGAGATGACAGGGGCTATAATTCACCCCTCCACTTT.